Following are 8 T cell receptor beta chains from one sample sequenced in a study of cytomegalovirus exposure and HLA in healthy donors. The PCR ran on 60 Vbeta and 13 Jbeta primers. Method: immunoSEQ multiplex PCR; TCRdb's copy keeps in-frame clones and lacks some. The table includes over 150,000 clones, about 80% detected once. The sequenced sample was PBMCs. These receptors were taken from a man under 40 in good health and CMV-seropositive.

This chain connects TRBV29-1 to TRBJ2-3; 8 nucleotides line up with TRBD2. Germline V gene lookup returns CDR1 SQVTM and CDR2 ANQGSEA. This CDR3 comprises 16 residues. The V and J ends lost 6 bases and 2 bases, in that order; junction bases with no gene match: 13. CDR3 DNA: TGCAGCGTCGAAACTAGCGGAGGCCTCGACACAGATACGCAGTATTTT. Its translation: CSVETSGGLDTDTQYF.

The chain joins TRBV27 to TRBJ2-3, with D tentatively TRBD1 (6 bases). The CDR3 is 15 amino acids. V gave up 10 bases and J gave up 5 bases, with 22 bases separating them. The germline V gene has CDR1 MNHEY and CDR2 SMNVEV (reference sequence). DNA of the CDR3: TGTGCCATCGTAGGTGTGGGGGCCGTTCGAGATACGCAGTATTTT. It specifies CAIVGVGAVRDTQYF.

The V call is TRBV28, the J call TRBJ2-7, with a possible D match to TRBD1 (6 bases). Germline CDR1 reads MDHEN; CDR2 reads SYDVKM. Between the trimmed V and J ends, which lost 3 bases and 2 bases, there was a span of 11 bases. This CDR3 is built from 14 residues. CDR3 sequence reads: CASSFRGAAYEQYF. CDR3 sequence (DNA): TGTGCCAGCAGTTTCAGGGGCGCTGCCTACGAGCAGTACTTC.

The V call is TRBV9, the J call TRBJ2-1, with D possibly being TRBD1 (6 bases). CDR1 is SGDLS and CDR2 is YYNGEE in the germline V gene. This CDR3 has 13 amino acids. Trimming took off 5 bases at V and 9 bases at J, with 15 bases between the two ends. The CDR3 DNA sequence: TGTGCCAGCAGGAGGGGGACCACCGGTGAGCAGTTCTTC. Amino acids: CASRRGTTGEQFF.

V gene TRBV30 combines with J gene TRBJ2-7, with D perhaps TRBD2 (6 bases). The germline V gene encodes CDR1 GTSNPN and CDR2 SVGIG (reference sequence). CDR3 length: 12 amino acids. V lost 1 base and J 10 bases, leaving 14 bases between the germline ends. CDR3 DNA: TGTGCCTGGAGTGCCTCCGCTAGCGAACAGTACTTC. This codes for CAWSASASEQYF.

The chain is built from TRBV6-1 and TRBJ2-2; the match to TRBD2 covers 13 bases. From germline, CDR1 is MNHNS and CDR2 SASEGT. The CDR3 is 19 residues long. Losses at the gene ends were 6 bases for V and 4 bases for J; bases not matched to a gene: 14. CDR3 DNA sequence: TGTGCCAGCAGAGAACTAGGACTAGCGGGAGATATACTCACCGGGGAGCTGTTTTTT. Protein: CASRELGLAGDILTGELFF.

The chain links TRBV5-4 to TRBJ2-5, with TRBD1 matching over 8 bases. J gave up 5 bases and V 0 bases, and 15 bases lay outside the gene matches. The CDR3 covers 18 residues. The germline V gene has CDR1 SGHNT and CDR2 YYREEE (reference sequence). The CDR3 spells CASSLVSGTGPTSETQYF. As DNA, the CDR3 is TGTGCCAGCAGCTTGGTGTCGGGGACAGGCCCTACGTCGGAGACCCAGTACTTC.

This chain connects TRBV4-1 to TRBJ1-2; tentatively, D is TRBD1 (5 bases). Per the germline V gene, CDR1 is MGHRA and CDR2 is YSYEKL. CDR3 length equals 17 residues. V was clipped by 1 base and J by 6 bases, with 21 bases between them. The DNA for the CDR3 is TGCGCCAGCAGCCAAGCAAGAAGCAGGGCGGTAGGCGATGGCTACACCTTC. Amino acids: CASSQARSRAVGDGYTF.